The rows below give T cell receptor beta chains drawn from one sample of a study of identical twins. MiXCR was run by TCRdb on the 5' RACE reads, yielding one entry per CDR3 protein. This sample carries some 570,000 distinct CDR3 sequences, approximately 20% of them seen once, and the ten largest clones take around 0.47%. The same data also contributed to another study, on yellow fever vaccine responses in identical twins.

Sequenced material: CD4+ T cells sorted from blood. These receptors originate from a woman aged 18 to 35 in good health. The CDR3 runs from the conserved cysteine through the conserved F or W. D genes are given only for firm matches. Clone size, where shown, is once, few, many, or a class for clones that have expanded.

NA,TRBV20-1,14,NA,TRBJ1-2,CSARDLGDYSGYTF,TGCAGTGCTAGAGATCTAGGGGATTACTCTGGCTACACCTTC
TRBD2,TRBV20-1,13,NA,TRBJ2-3,CSAEKREADTQYF,TGCAGTGCTGAAAAGCGGGAGGCAGATACGCAGTATTTT
NA,TRBV18,16,NA,TRBJ2-2,CASSPQRAASTGELFF,TGTGCCAGCTCACCACAAAGAGCGGCGTCCACCGGGGAGCTGTTTTTT
TRBD1,TRBV2,14,few,TRBJ1-2,CASRRTGAGYGYTF,TGTGCCAGCAGACGGACAGGGGCAGGCTATGGCTACACCTTC
TRBD1,TRBV6-5,15,NA,TRBJ2-3,CASSYSRGHTDTQYF,TGTGCCAGCAGTTACTCGAGGGGGCACACAGATACGCAGTATTTT
TRBD1,TRBV6-1,15,few,TRBJ1-5,CASSAGTGSNQPQHF,TGTGCCAGCAGTGCCGGGACAGGGAGCAATCAGCCCCAGCATTTT
NA,TRBV7-8,15,NA,TRBJ2-7,CASSPGLDRPYEQYF,TGTGCCAGCAGCCCCGGGCTGGACAGACCCTACGAGCAGTACTTC
NA,TRBV4-2,16,few,TRBJ2-5,CASSPQGGLPQETQYF,TGTGCCAGCAGCCCCCAGGGGGGACTCCCGCAAGAGACCCAGTACTTC
TRBD2,TRBV7-3,16,few,TRBJ2-1,CASSLSGAGGQNEQFF,TGTGCCAGCAGCTTAAGCGGAGCGGGAGGGCAAAATGAGCAGTTCTTC
TRBD2,TRBV3-1,16,NA,TRBJ2-1,CASTLQGRGATGEQFF,TGTGCCAGCACCCTGCAAGGGCGGGGGGCCACCGGAGAGCAGTTCTTC
NA,TRBV5-1,16,many,TRBJ2-2,CASSLGGGANTGELFF,TGCGCCAGCAGCTTGGGTGGCGGGGCGAACACCGGGGAGCTGTTTTTT
TRBD2,TRBV10-2,15,NA,TRBJ2-3,CASRGGRGVADTQYF,TGCGCCAGCCGCGGGGGGCGCGGTGTCGCAGATACGCAGTATTTT
NA,TRBV10-3,15,NA,TRBJ2-1,CAITPTGRADNEQFF,TGTGCCATCACCCCGACAGGGAGGGCTGACAATGAGCAGTTCTTC
NA,TRBV18,13,NA,TRBJ1-4,CASSDRSNEKLFF,TGTGCCAGCTCAGACAGGTCTAATGAAAAACTGTTTTTT
NA,TRBV14,14,NA,TRBJ1-2,CASSPGRGHYGYTF,TGTGCCAGCAGCCCCGGTCGGGGCCACTATGGCTACACCTTC
NA,TRBV15,14,few,TRBJ2-2,CATSGVSYTGELFF,TGTGCCACTTCGGGAGTTTCGTACACCGGGGAGCTGTTTTTT
NA,TRBV5-1,15,NA,TRBJ2-1,CASSLASQSYNEQFF,TGCGCCAGCAGCTTGGCTTCCCAGTCCTACAATGAGCAGTTCTTC
NA,TRBV11-2,14,few,TRBJ1-1,CASSLGGGLTEAFF,TGTGCCAGCAGCTTAGGGGGGGGACTCACTGAAGCTTTCTTT
NA,TRBV7-8,13,many,TRBJ1-2,CASSLSRGVGYTF,TGTGCCAGCAGCCTATCCCGGGGGGTAGGCTACACCTTC
TRBD1,TRBV2,14,NA,TRBJ1-2,CASGTESTSYGYTF,TGTGCCAGCGGGACAGAATCAACCTCGTATGGCTACACCTTC
NA,TRBV3-1,12,NA,TRBJ2-5,CASSQDYETQYF,TGTGCCAGCAGCCAAGATTATGAGACCCAGTACTTC
NA,TRBV11-2,14,NA,TRBJ2-2,CASSLNRVTGELFF,TGTGCCAGCAGCTTAAACAGGGTCACCGGGGAGCTGTTTTTT
TRBD2,TRBV7-6,16,few,TRBJ2-7,CASSLTSSLAPYEQYF,TGTGCCAGCAGCTTGACTAGCTCCTTGGCCCCCTACGAGCAGTACTTC
NA,TRBV14,14,NA,TRBJ2-5,CASSPERVGKTQYF,TGTGCCAGCAGCCCGGAAAGGGTTGGGAAGACCCAGTACTTC
NA,TRBV4-2,15,NA,TRBJ1-2,CASSQDEGQRYGYTF,TGTGCCAGCAGCCAAGACGAGGGCCAGAGATATGGCTACACCTTC
NA,TRBV11-2,13,NA,TRBJ2-1,CASRSPRYNEQFF,TGTGCCAGCAGGAGTCCACGTTACAATGAGCAGTTCTTC
NA,TRBV15,20,NA,TRBJ1-6,CATSRGQTDRGFRYNSPLHF,TGTGCCACCAGCAGAGGCCAAACGGACAGAGGATTCCGGTATAATTCACCCCTCCACTTT
TRBD2,TRBV5-1,15,NA,TRBJ2-3,CASSLMTSGGDTQYF,TGCGCCAGCAGCTTGATGACTAGCGGGGGAGATACGCAGTATTTT
NA,TRBV5-6,16,many,TRBJ2-1,CASSPTKGLKYNEQFF,TGTGCCAGCAGCCCCACGAAGGGACTGAAGTACAATGAGCAGTTCTTC
TRBD2,TRBV20-1,16,NA,TRBJ2-3,CCARDWGLGFMDTQYF,TGCTGTGCTAGAGACTGGGGACTAGGATTTATGGATACGCAGTATTTT
NA,TRBV29-1,13,NA,TRBJ2-3,CSAESVRTDTQYF,TGCAGCGCCGAGTCGGTAAGGACAGATACGCAGTATTTT
NA,TRBV6-5,11,few,TRBJ2-5,CASRIAETQYF,TGTGCCAGCAGGATAGCAGAGACCCAGTACTTC
NA,TRBV4-1,14,NA,TRBJ1-4,CASSQDFRGEKLFF,TGCGCCAGCAGCCAAGATTTCAGGGGTGAAAAACTGTTTTTT
TRBD2,TRBV20-1,16,few,TRBJ2-1,CSAGGGGSGRNNEQFF,TGCAGTGCGGGAGGGGGGGGAAGCGGGAGGAATAATGAGCAGTTCTTC
TRBD2,TRBV6-5,14,NA,TRBJ2-7,CASSYTSGAYEQYF,TGTGCCAGCAGTTACACTAGCGGTGCCTACGAGCAGTACTTC
NA,TRBV5-1,13,NA,TRBJ2-1,CASSFVGTNEQFF,TGCGCCAGCAGCTTTGTAGGGACGAATGAGCAGTTCTTC
NA,TRBV6-2/TRBV6-3,13,few,TRBJ2-1,CASSYRPGPEQFF,TGTGCCAGCAGTTACCGGCCTGGACCCGAGCAGTTCTTC
TRBD2,TRBV5-1,15,NA,TRBJ2-2,CASSLNGGSTGELFF,TGCGCCAGCAGCTTGAACGGGGGGTCCACCGGGGAGCTGTTTTTT
NA,TRBV29-1,12,few,TRBJ2-5,CSVVWIQETQYF,TGCAGCGTTGTGTGGATTCAAGAGACCCAGTACTTC
NA,TRBV24-1,13,few,TRBJ2-2,CATSNQGIGELFF,TGTGCCACCAGTAATCAGGGGATCGGGGAGCTGTTTTTT
NA,TRBV5-1,15,NA,TRBJ2-6,CASSSVGSGANVLTF,TGCGCCAGCAGCTCCGTTGGATCTGGGGCCAACGTCCTGACTTTC
TRBD1,TRBV20-1,17,NA,TRBJ1-2,CSARGPGQGIGDYGYTF,TGCAGTGCTAGAGGGCCGGGACAGGGGATTGGGGACTATGGCTACACCTTC